This TCR beta chain is from a study of T-cell memory formation after mild COVID-19. Via MiXCR, TCRdb re-called the 5' RACE reads, giving one row per CDR3 protein. The sample lists approximately 400,000 distinct CDR3 sequences; 20% to 25% were seen once. The TCR was taken from an adult woman who had mild COVID-19 (a few samples of this study predate the infection). Cell type and time point are not known. Sequencing was carried out using PBMCs or a T cell subset sorted from them (not recorded which).

The CDR3 coding sequence is TGTGCCAGCAGCCCACTGGGCGGGGGCACTGAAGCTTTCTTT. Translating it yields CASSPLGGGTEAFF. The rearrangement uses TRBV7-2 and TRBJ1-1; D may be TRBD1 (5 bases). Germline V gives CDR1 SGHTA, CDR2 FQGNSA. The CDR3 totals 14 residues. Trimming left V 5 bases short and J 4 bases short, with 14 bases between.